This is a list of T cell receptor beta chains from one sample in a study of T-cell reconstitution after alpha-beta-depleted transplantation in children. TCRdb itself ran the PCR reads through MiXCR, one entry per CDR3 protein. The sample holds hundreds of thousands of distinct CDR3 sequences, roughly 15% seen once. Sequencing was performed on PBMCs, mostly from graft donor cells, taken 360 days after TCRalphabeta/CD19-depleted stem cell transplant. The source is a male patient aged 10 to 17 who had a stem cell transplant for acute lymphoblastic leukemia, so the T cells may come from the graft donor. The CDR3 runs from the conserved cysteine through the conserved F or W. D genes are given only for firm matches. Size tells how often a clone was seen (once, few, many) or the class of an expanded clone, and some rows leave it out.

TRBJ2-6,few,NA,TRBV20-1,TGCAGTGCTAGTCTACGGGGGATCGATTGGAGCTCTGGGGCCAACGTCCTGACTTTC,CSASLRGIDWSSGANVLTF
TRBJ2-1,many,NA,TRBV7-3,TGTGCCAGCAGGGCCCGGGCAGAGCCTTACAATGAGCAGTTCTTC,CASRARAEPYNEQFF
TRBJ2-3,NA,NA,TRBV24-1,TGTGCCACCAGTGATTCTCACGCGGGCCTGACGCAGTATTTT,CATSDSHAGLTQYF
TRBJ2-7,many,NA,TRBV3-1,TGTGCCAGCAGGACTTCAGGCTTCGAGCAGTACTTC,CASRTSGFEQYF
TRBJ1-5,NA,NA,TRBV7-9,TGTGCCAGCAGCTTAGCCGTCGGGGATCAGCCCCAGCATTTT,CASSLAVGDQPQHF
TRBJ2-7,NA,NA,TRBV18,TGTGCCAGCTCACCACATGCAGGGGCGGAAGAGCAGTACTTC,CASSPHAGAEEQYF
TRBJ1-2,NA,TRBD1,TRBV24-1,TGTGCCACCAGTGAAACCGGGACAGGGGTATCGGTAGATGGCTACACCTTC,CATSETGTGVSVDGYTF
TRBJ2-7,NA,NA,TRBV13,TGTGCCAGCAGCTCGGCATCTACGGGAGAGCAGTACTTC,CASSSASTGEQYF
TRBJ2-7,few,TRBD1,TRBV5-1,TGCGCCAGCAGCCCGGTAACAGGGGGCCCATACGAGCAGTACTTC,CASSPVTGGPYEQYF
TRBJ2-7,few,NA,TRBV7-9,TGTGCCAGCAGCTTAGTACTGGGTGGCTACGAGCAGTACTTC,CASSLVLGGYEQYF